The entry below describes one TCR beta chain. Its antigen remains unknown. Generated by immunoSEQ multiplex PCR, the TCRdb table keeps only in-frame clones and is missing some. The repertoire includes about 90,000 clones, around 90% of them detected once, and about 1.3% sits in the top ten. This sample stems from a study of OX40 agonist ivuxolimab in advanced cancers. Across the study: Every 2 weeks, patients got intravenous ivuxolimab at one of six dose levels (0.01-10 mg/kg).

The junction had 7 bases not matched to a gene; V was cut back by 4 bases and J by 3 bases. The germline V gene has CDR1 SGHRS and CDR2 YFSETQ. There are 14 residues in the CDR3. Study-wide findings and caveats: At 0.1 to 3.0 mg/kg, CD4+ and CD8+ blood T cells expanded clonally by week 6. The study found that CD8+ T cells averaged more expanded clones than CD4+.

The chain recombines TRBV5-1 with TRBJ2-7; TRBD2 matches 7 bases. The TCR was taken from an adult with an advanced solid tumor such as melanoma, head and neck, liver or kidney cancer. The sample was CD4+ or CD8+ T cells sorted from blood, taken in a trial of the OX40 agonist ivuxolimab. Written as DNA, the CDR3 is TGCGCCAGCAGCCCCGGGACTAACTACTACGAGCAGTACTTC. Encoded protein: CASSPGTNYYEQYF.